These T cell receptor beta chains were read from a single sample in a study of cytomegalovirus exposure and HLA in healthy donors. Sequencing was performed with immunoSEQ multiplex PCR; in TCRdb, only in-frame clones are kept and a portion is missing. The sample has about 39,000 clones, and its top ten clones hold about 3%. Sequenced input: PBMCs. The receptors shown here come from a woman aged 30 to 39 in good health and CMV-seropositive. CDR3s include the opening cysteine and the closing phenylalanine or tryptophan. A D gene is named only where the DNA matches it firmly.

J gene | D gene | V gene | CDR3 protein | CDR3 DNA
TRBJ1-2 | . | TRBV27 | CASSLYSGVNYGYTF | TGTGCCAGCAGTTTATATTCCGGTGTTAACTATGGCTACACCTTC
TRBJ2-7 | TRBD2 | TRBV15 | CATSSGGSLYEQYF | TGTGCCACCAGCAGCGGGGGGTCCCTTTACGAGCAGTACTTC
TRBJ2-7 | TRBD1 | TRBV5-1 | CASSPEPGQETYEQYF | TGCGCCAGCAGCCCCGAGCCCGGACAGGAGACCTACGAGCAGTACTTC
TRBJ1-6 | . | TRBV5-1 | CASSPTGGYNSPLHF | TGCGCCAGCAGCCCCACCGGAGGCTATAATTCACCCCTCCACTTT
TRBJ1-2 | . | TRBV20-1 | CSASAGVGYTF | TGCAGTGCTAGCGCCGGAGTCGGCTACACCTTC
TRBJ2-7 | TRBD2 | TRBV5-1 | CASSAGGGGSYEQYF | TGCGCCAGCAGCGCGGGGGGCGGGGGGTCCTACGAGCAGTACTTC
TRBJ2-5 | . | TRBV29-1 | CSVSEVAQGWSQYF | TGCAGCGTCTCCGAGGTGGCCCAGGGGTGGTCCCAGTACTTC
TRBJ2-7 | . | TRBV2 | CASSLQGGQEFLDEQYF | TGTGCCAGCAGTCTCCAGGGAGGCCAAGAGTTTTTGGACGAGCAGTACTTC
TRBJ1-2 | . | TRBV7-9 | CASSTEGGRNYGYTF | TGTGCCAGCAGCACAGAAGGGGGACGGAACTATGGCTACACCTTC
TRBJ2-7 | . | TRBV7-6 | CASSSMSSNEQYF | TGTGCCAGCAGCTCGATGAGCTCCAACGAGCAGTACTTC
TRBJ2-6 | . | TRBV19 | CASSMRGGSGANVLTF | TGTGCCAGTAGTATGAGGGGGGGCTCTGGGGCCAACGTCCTGACTTTC
TRBJ2-7 | . | TRBV28 | CASSLSFIAEKYF | TGTGCCAGCAGTTTATCATTTATCGCGGAAAAGTACTTC
TRBJ2-4 | . | TRBV18 | CASSVWQPSHIAKNIQYF | TGTGCCAGCTCGGTGTGGCAACCAAGTCATATAGCCAAAAACATTCAGTACTTC
TRBJ1-2 | TRBD1 | TRBV10-3 | CAISPTGQGAQDYGYTF | TGTGCCATCAGTCCGACGGGACAGGGGGCGCAGGACTATGGCTACACCTTC
TRBJ2-2 | TRBD2 | TRBV5-6 | CASRTDLSSGAPEELFF | TGTGCCAGCAGAACGGACCTGTCTAGCGGGGCCCCAGAAGAGCTGTTTTTT
TRBJ1-6 | . | TRBV5-1 | CASSLRSGLYNSPLHF | TGCGCCAGCAGCTTGAGGTCCGGACTCTATAATTCACCCCTCCACTTT
TRBJ1-2 | . | TRBV7-2 | CASSFYPGDGYTF | TGTGCCAGCAGCTTCTACCCAGGGGACGGCTACACCTTC
TRBJ2-7 | TRBD1 | TRBV6-1 | CASTLDRGKREQYF | TGTGCCAGCACTCTGGACAGGGGGAAACGTGAGCAGTACTTC
TRBJ2-5 | TRBD2 | TRBV5-1 | CASSLAARGIQETQYF | TGCGCCAGCAGCTTGGCGGCGCGGGGGATCCAAGAGACCCAGTACTTC
TRBJ1-2 | . | TRBV4-1 | CASSFTGRGGNGYTF | TGCGCCAGCAGCTTCACGGGCAGGGGAGGGAATGGCTACACCTTC
TRBJ1-2 | TRBD1 | TRBV29-1 | CSVEDLGTGDSYGYTF | TGCAGCGTTGAAGATCTTGGGACAGGGGATAGTTATGGCTACACCTTC
TRBJ2-2 | . | TRBV19 | CASSTPSGELFF | TGTGCCAGTAGTACCCCGTCCGGGGAGCTGTTTTTT
TRBJ1-1 | TRBD1 | TRBV7-2 | CASSLQGAPTEAFF | TGTGCCAGCAGCTTACAGGGGGCGCCTACTGAAGCTTTCTTT
TRBJ1-1 | TRBD1 | TRBV6-5 | CASSYSTGDYTEAFF | TGTGCCAGCAGTTACTCGACAGGGGACTACACTGAAGCTTTCTTT
TRBJ2-7 | . | TRBV5-1 | CASSKMDTEVDEQYF | TGCGCCAGCAGCAAAATGGACACTGAAGTCGACGAGCAGTACTTC
TRBJ1-3 | . | TRBV2 | CASSDWDTRSGNTIYF | TGTGCCAGCAGTGATTGGGACACCCGCTCTGGAAACACCATATATTTT
TRBJ1-2 | TRBD1 | TRBV7-8 | CASSPTRQGHANYGYTF | TGTGCCAGCAGCCCGACCCGACAGGGCCACGCTAACTATGGCTACACCTTC
TRBJ1-3 | . | TRBV4-1 | CASSQDRGNTIYF | TGCGCCAGCAGCCAAGATAGGGGCAACACCATATATTTT
TRBJ1-2 | . | TRBV21-1 | CASSKWVSGKGYGYTF | TGTGCCAGCAGCAAATGGGTGTCAGGGAAGGGGTATGGCTACACCTTC
TRBJ2-2 | TRBD1 | TRBV5-1 | CASSPGQETGELFF | TGCGCCAGCAGCCCAGGACAGGAAACCGGGGAGCTGTTTTTT
TRBJ1-1 | . | TRBV7-9 | CAHSPNGRRGAAPPEAFF | TGTGCCCACAGCCCAAACGGCAGACGGGGGGCCGCCCCCCCTGAAGCTTTCTTT
TRBJ1-6 | . | TRBV6-1 | CASLRAVPSPLHF | TGTGCCAGCCTGAGGGCAGTCCCTTCACCCCTCCACTTT
TRBJ1-2 | TRBD1 | TRBV18 | CASSEGAIFYGYTF | TGTGCCAGCTCAGAGGGGGCCATCTTCTATGGCTACACCTTC
TRBJ2-3 | . | TRBV7-9 | CASSFPVTDTQYF | TGTGCCAGCAGCTTCCCGGTCACAGATACGCAGTATTTT
TRBJ2-5 | TRBD1 | TRBV5-1 | CASSKPGQGETQYF | TGCGCCAGCAGCAAACCGGGACAGGGAGAGACCCAGTACTTC